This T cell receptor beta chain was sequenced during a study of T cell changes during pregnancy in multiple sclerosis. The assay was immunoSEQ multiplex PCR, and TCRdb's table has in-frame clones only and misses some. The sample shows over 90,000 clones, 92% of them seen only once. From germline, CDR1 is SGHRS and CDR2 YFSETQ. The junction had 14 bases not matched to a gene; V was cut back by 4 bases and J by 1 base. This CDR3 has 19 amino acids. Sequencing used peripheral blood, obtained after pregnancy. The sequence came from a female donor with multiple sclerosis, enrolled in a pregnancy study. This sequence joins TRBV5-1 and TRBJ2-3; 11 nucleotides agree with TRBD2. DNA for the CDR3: TGCGCCAGCAGCCCGGGACTAGCGGCATGGGGCGTCGGCACAGATACGCAGTATTTT. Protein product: CASSPGLAAWGVGTDTQYF.